These 25 T cell receptor beta chains were all obtained from the same sample, sequenced in a study of blood T cells in healthy people across ages. It was with a sample-barcoded 5' primer and a J-beta primer mix that a second PCR of roughly 7 to 12 cycles was run. TCRdb re-called the 5' RACE reads through MiXCR, storing one row per CDR3 protein. The data hold some 1 million distinct CDR3 sequences, with around 45% observed a single time. The material sequenced was blood. These receptors all come from a woman aged 55-75 years in good health.

The chain joins TRBV29-1 to TRBJ2-7; D could derive from TRBD1 or TRBD2 (6 bases each). Per germline, CDR1 SQVTM and CDR2 ANQGSEA. This CDR3 region has 13 residues. V was clipped by 5 bases and J by 5 bases, with 16 bases between them. The CDR3 DNA follows: TGCAGCGTTCCCTCGCCCGGGGGCAACGAGCAGTACTTC. Protein sequence: CSVPSPGGNEQYF.

Only a few counts were recorded for this clonotype. J is TRBJ2-5 and V is TRBV28; TRBD1 agrees at 7 bases. Trimming cost V 5 bases and J 4 bases; bases outside gene matches: 10. The CDR3 length is 15 residues. CDR1 and CDR2 (germline): MDHEN, SYDVKM. CDR3 protein: CASSTLSGGGETQYF. DNA for the CDR3: TGTGCCAGCAGTACACTATCAGGGGGTGGAGAGACCCAGTACTTC.

The genes are TRBV7-6 and TRBJ2-7; possible D gene TRBD1, 5 bases. The V end lost 1 base, the J end lost 5 bases, and 12 bases lay between the germline ends. From germline, CDR1 is SGHVS and CDR2 FNYEAQ. This CDR3 is built from 14 residues. The CDR3 reads CASSLVQGVNEQYF. In DNA form, the CDR3 reads TGTGCCAGCAGCTTAGTGCAGGGTGTCAACGAGCAGTACTTC.

V gene TRBV12-3 or TRBV12-4 combines with J gene TRBJ2-7; TRBD2 aligns across 11 bases. The CDR3 contains 14 residues. Trimming cost V 6 bases and J 7 bases; bases outside gene matches: 8. The CDR3 is CASRGSGRGNEQYF. In DNA form, the CDR3 reads TGTGCCAGCAGGGGTAGCGGGAGGGGGAATGAGCAGTACTTC.

The chain couples TRBV25-1 to TRBJ2-1, with 8 bases identical to TRBD2. With 5 bases clipped from V and 7 bases from J, the junction kept 7 bases outside the gene matches. This CDR3 contains 14 residues. Germline CDR1 and CDR2: MGHDK and SYGVNS. The CDR3 DNA is TGTGCCAGCAGTTCGGGGGGGATTTTGAATGAGCAGTTCTTC. Its protein is CASSSGGILNEQFF.

V and J are TRBV5-1 and TRBJ2-5; 14 bases are a match to TRBD2. This CDR3 is 16 amino acids long. The V and J ends lost 4 bases and 6 bases, in that order; junction bases with no gene match: 8. Germline CDR1 SGHRS, CDR2 YFSETQ. The CDR3 sequence is CASSPGTSGRRQTQYF. Here the CDR3 DNA reads TGCGCCAGCAGCCCGGGGACTAGCGGGAGAAGGCAGACCCAGTACTTC.

The gene calls are TRBV7-8 and TRBJ2-7; 10 bases are shared with TRBD2. The CDR3 is made up of 16 amino acids. Per germline, CDR1 SGHVS and CDR2 FQNEAQ. Trimming took 5 bases from V and 6 from J; bases not matched to a gene: 13. The CDR3 spells CASSLTGASGRLEQYF. In DNA form, the CDR3 reads TGTGCCAGCAGCCTCACCGGGGCTAGCGGGAGACTCGAGCAGTACTTC. The complete variable domain, with remaining parts taken from reference TRBV7-8 and TRBJ2-7, reads GAGVSQSPRYKVAKRGQDVALRCDPISGHVSLFWYQQALGQGPEFLTYFQNEAQLDKSGLPSDRFFAERPEGSVSTLKIQRTQQEDSAVYLCASSLTGASGRLEQYFGPGTRLTVT.

This chain uses TRBV5-1 with TRBJ1-4, with 10 bases lining up with TRBD1. In germline, CDR1 is SGHRS, CDR2 YFSETQ. V lost 4 bases, J lost 8 bases, and 11 bases stayed unmatched. The CDR3 length is 16 residues. As DNA, the CDR3 is TGCGCCAGCAGCCCCCGGGACAGGGGTTTCGGGGAAAAACTGTTTTTT. This gives the protein CASSPRDRGFGEKLFF. Based on the CDR3 plus reference TRBV5-1 and TRBJ1-4, the full variable domain is KAGVTQTPRYLIKTRGQQVTLSCSPISGHRSVSWYQQTPGQGLQFLFEYFSETQRNKGNFPGRFSGRQFSNSRSEMNVSTLELGDSALYLCASSPRDRGFGEKLFFGSGTQLSVL.

In this sample, this clonotype turned up a few times. This chain uses TRBV11-2 with TRBJ2-5; TRBD1 aligns across 9 bases. The CDR3 contains 17 residues. V lost 5 bases, J lost 1 base, and 11 bases stayed unmatched. Germline V gene data show CDR1 as SGHAT and CDR2 as FQNNGV. CDR3 coding DNA: TGTGCCAGCAGCGAAAGATGGGACAGGGCTCCCCAAGAGACCCAGTACTTC. This codes for CASSERWDRAPQETQYF.

This chain connects TRBV10-3 to TRBJ1-2, with 8 nucleotides matching TRBD1. With V trimmed by 2 bases and J by 8 bases, 10 bases remained unmatched. The CDR3 spans 15 residues. The germline V gene encodes CDR1 ENHRY and CDR2 SYGVKD. The CDR3 protein is CAISEAEDRVGGYTF. The DNA of the CDR3 is TGTGCCATCAGTGAGGCCGAGGACAGGGTAGGAGGCTACACCTTC.

This clonotype has only a few counts. The V call is TRBV14, the J call TRBJ2-7; 9 nucleotides agree with TRBD1. Unmatched junction bases numbered 9, after V lost 4 bases and J lost 5 bases. This CDR3 has 15 amino acids. Germline values: CDR1 SGHDN, CDR2 FVKESK. This CDR3 reads CASSRPGTGTHEQYF. In DNA, the CDR3 is TGTGCCAGCAGCCGTCCCGGGACAGGGACCCACGAGCAGTACTTC.

The genes are TRBV6-6 and TRBJ2-1; unclear D gene. V lost 2 bases, J lost 0 bases, and 11 bases lay in between. Looked up from germline, CDR1 is MNHNY and CDR2 is SVGAGI (reference sequence). This CDR3 region has 16 residues. The CDR3 DNA reads TGTGCCAGCAGTTACGACGTCCCAAGCTCCTACAATGAGCAGTTCTTC. Amino acids: CASSYDVPSSYNEQFF.

This clonotype was recorded once. A read error may explain this, as a much larger clone is one base away. The rearrangement joins TRBV18 to TRBJ1-2; D not certain. V was clipped by 6 bases and J by 5 bases, with 16 bases between them. The CDR3 consists of 14 residues. CDR1 is KGHSH and CDR2 is LQKENI in the germline V gene. CDR3 sequence reads: CASSPGNLIYGYTF. The CDR3 nucleotides are TGTGCCAGCTCGCCCGGGAACTTAATTTATGGCTACACCTTC.

The chain joins TRBV12-3 or TRBV12-4 to TRBJ2-1; D is unclear. The CDR3 covers 12 residues. V gave up 3 bases and J gave up 10 bases, with 10 bases separating them. CDR3 bases: TGTGCCAGCAGTTTTAGGCAAAAGGAGCAGTTCTTC. It is translated as CASSFRQKEQFF.

This clonotype was counted at least ten times. The V and J genes are TRBV29-1 and TRBJ2-5, with 11 bases identical to TRBD1. CDR1 and CDR2 (germline): SQVTM, ANQGSEA. The CDR3 runs 15 residues. The junction had 11 bases not matched to a gene; V was cut back by 6 bases and J by 5 bases. This CDR3 is CSVQIGTGGRETQYF. In DNA form, the CDR3 reads TGCAGCGTCCAGATCGGGACAGGGGGAAGGGAGACCCAGTACTTC.

Here the CDR3 reads CASSLPRDSGRVSDTQYF. CDR3 bases: TGTGCCAGCAGCTTACCACGCGATAGCGGGAGAGTCTCGGATACGCAGTATTTT. The chain links TRBV7-8 to TRBJ2-3, with 9 bases fitting TRBD2. The CDR3 contains 18 residues. Germline CDR1 and CDR2: SGHVS and FQNEAQ. V shed 2 bases and J 6 bases; nucleotides not matched to a gene: 15.

This clonotype has only a few counts. The V gene is TRBV15, the J gene TRBJ1-4; D is undetermined. CDR3 length: 14 residues. Germline-derived CDR1 and CDR2 are LNHNV and YYDKDF (reference sequence). V lost 0 bases to trimming and J lost 4 bases, with 6 bases between them. The CDR3 DNA reads as TGTGCCACCAGCAGAGATAGCAGTAATGAAAAACTGTTTTTT. It codes for CATSRDSSNEKLFF. Combining the CDR3 with reference TRBV15 and TRBJ1-4 gives the whole variable domain DAMVIQNPRYQVTQFGKPVTLSCSQTLNHNVMYWYQQKSSQAPKLLFHYYDKDFNNEADTPDNFQSRRPNTSFCFLDIRSPGLGDTAMYLCATSRDSSNEKLFFGSGTQLSVL.

The rearrangement links TRBV5-6 to TRBJ1-4; D is perhaps TRBD1 (6 bases). Per germline, CDR1 SGHDT and CDR2 YYEEEE. V lost 3 bases, J lost 5 bases, and 11 bases lay in between. The CDR3 contains 14 residues. This CDR3 is CASSSRGVNEKLFF. DNA for the CDR3: TGTGCCAGCAGCTCGAGGGGGGTCAATGAAAAACTGTTTTTT.

In its sample, this clonotype was seen a few times. The chain couples TRBV20-1 to TRBJ2-1; a weak D match, TRBD2 (6 bases). The CDR3 loop spans 15 amino acids. Germline V gene data show CDR1 as DFQATT and CDR2 as SNEGSKA (reference sequence). The V end lost 2 bases, the J end lost 3 bases, and 14 bases lay between the germline ends. The CDR3 reads CSARPPSGDYNEQFF. In nucleotides, the CDR3 is TGCAGTGCTAGACCTCCTTCGGGAGACTACAATGAGCAGTTCTTC.

J is TRBJ2-7 and V is TRBV7-8; 7 bases match TRBD1. The CDR3 extends over 15 amino acids. Germline CDR1 is SGHVS and CDR2 is FQNEAQ. Trimming at V came to 2 bases and at J to 3 bases, leaving 7 bases not matched to a gene. This chain's CDR3 is CASSLLVTGDYEQYF. For the CDR3, the DNA is TGTGCCAGCAGCTTATTGGTCACAGGGGACTACGAGCAGTACTTC.

The chain carries TRBV20-1 and TRBJ2-7; D is perhaps TRBD1 (6 bases). The V end lost 0 bases, the J end lost 1 base, and 10 bases lay between the germline ends. CDR1 DFQATT and CDR2 SNEGSKA come from the germline V gene (reference sequence). This CDR3 is built from 14 residues. The CDR3 protein is CSAREFGQSYEQYF. CDR3 nucleotide sequence: TGCAGTGCTAGAGAGTTTGGACAGTCCTACGAGCAGTACTTC.

This clonotype is a singleton in its sample. The J gene is TRBJ1-4, the V gene TRBV3-1, with a tentative D call TRBD1 (6 bases). With 8 bases removed from V and 6 bases from J, the gap between germline ends came to 16 bases. This CDR3 is built from 14 residues. From germline, CDR1 is LGHDT and CDR2 YNNKEL (reference sequence). This CDR3 reads CASGFGTLHEKLFF. The CDR3 coding sequence is TGTGCCAGCGGATTCGGGACATTGCATGAAAAACTGTTTTTT.

The chain employs TRBV4-1 and TRBJ2-7; 8 nucleotides agree with TRBD1. Trimming took 0 bases from V and 6 from J; bases not matched to a gene: 10. CDR3 length: 16 residues. Germline V gene lookup returns CDR1 MGHRA and CDR2 YSYEKL. DNA of the CDR3: TGCGCCAGCAGCCAAGATCAAACAGGGGGTCGGTTCGAGCAGTACTTC. Amino acid sequence: CASSQDQTGGRFEQYF.

In its sample, this clonotype was seen a few times. V gene TRBV20-1 combines with J gene TRBJ2-3; 11 nucleotides match TRBD1. Germline V CDR1 and CDR2: DFQATT, SNEGSKA (reference sequence). This CDR3 is built from 13 residues. With 6 bases clipped from V and 4 bases from J, the junction kept 3 bases outside the gene matches. CDR3 sequence (DNA): TGCAGTGCCCCGGACAGGGGGCCAGATACGCAGTATTTT. This codes for CSAPDRGPDTQYF.

This clonotype was counted between two and nine times. This chain joins TRBV27 and TRBJ2-2, with TRBD2 matching over 10 bases. Trimming at V came to 3 bases and at J to 1 base, leaving 2 bases not matched to a gene. Germline CDR1 reads MNHEY; CDR2 reads SMNVEV (reference sequence). There are 16 residues in the CDR3. The CDR3 DNA sequence: TGTGCCAGCAGTTTCCGGACTAGCGGGAACACCGGGGAGCTGTTTTTT. Amino acid sequence: CASSFRTSGNTGELFF.